This T cell receptor (beta chain) was found in a study of beta chain features in type 1 diabetes (dated by TCRdb to 2016 to 2019). The study in broad terms: Patients and healthy donors did not differ in mean age, gender distribution, total cell number or subset yield. A total of roughly 100 million sorted cells were examined across all samples, and the number of cells per subset was strongly correlated with RNA yield. The study compared the TCRB repertoires of sorted circulating CD4+ T cell subsets in recently diagnosed type 1 diabetes patients with those in matched healthy donors. Naive and central memory subsets were obtained from all 28 donors, but regulatory and stem cell-like memory subsets were isolated from only 8 patients and roughly eight healthy donors. Broader findings and caveats from the paper: A moderate but significant shortening of TCRB CDR3 length was observed in type 1 diabetes patients in all four CD4+ subsets. Because the HLA sub-analyses included only small numbers of individuals, any influence of HLA type on TCRB rearrangement was left unresolved. Naive, central memory and regulatory TCRB repertoires appeared to be more similar among patients than among healthy donors. PCR might favor shorter templates, but patient and control samples were amplified and corrected together, so any skew would affect both groups equally. Fewer insertions and more nucleotide deletions at VDJ recombination sites were observed in patients with type 1 diabetes, implying thymic rearrangement abnormalities. Sequencing cDNA rather than genomic DNA could over-represent highly expressing activated cells, although activation and CD3 levels did not differ between groups.

A remark on this clone: The antigen it recognizes is unknown. Base qualities are not at hand, and no much larger clone is one base apart.

All of the isolated RNA was reverse transcribed with the High Capacity cDNA Reverse Transcription Kit, so expressed TCRB transcripts were sequenced. Deep immunoSEQ sequencing was applied to naive, central memory and regulatory T cell samples, giving an average of about 3.8 million total reads per sample. After sorted cells were lysed in RLT buffer, RNA was extracted with DNase-treated RNeasy Micro or Mini kits, with the choice depending on cell number. Each cell subset was processed separately to prevent cross-contamination, with patient and healthy donor samples processed together. TCRB sequences were amplified from cDNA with the immunoSEQ multiplex PCR, producing 87-bp fragments spanning the CDR3 region. Sequencing of the amplicons was done on the Illumina HiSeq platform. Concerning the study's data processing: PCR bias was corrected computationally using synthetic template baselines, and reads within Hamming distance 2 were collapsed, with unmergeable singletons discarded. Reads were aligned against IMGT to assign V, D and J genes, CDR3 length and insertions or deletions at six rearrangement sites. Within each subset, clonotype counts were normalized to the number of sorted cells before true diversity and Gini coefficients were calculated with the tcR R package. Repertoire sharing was quantified using the overlap coefficient calculated on TCRB nucleotide sequences. Out-of-frame TCRB sequences from naive cells were analyzed to stand in for the pre-selection repertoire. Here the immuneACCESS table is served through TCRdb, limited to in-frame sequences with V and J called. Missing clones are a known gap in these copies; in checked studies unresolved V genes cover under half, and the rest lacks a known reason. That table gives V, J and clone size, and the DNA gave D and trimming. Across this sample there are around 500,000 clones, with approximately 30% seen only once. Clones ranked in the top ten supply around 0.065% of the sample.

From each donor, a single peripheral blood sample of approximately 120 mL on average was drawn into heparinised tubes. A BD FACSAria II and a panel including CD45RO, CCR7, CD25, CD127, CD95 and CD27 were used to sort naive, central memory, regulatory and stem cell-like memory CD4+ T cells. Purity was above 95% for every sorted population. PBMCs were isolated immediately by Lymphoprep density gradient centrifugation and stained directly without culture. So that batch effects would be minimized, each experiment stained and sorted samples in pairs, pairing one healthy donor with one patient. This TCR was sampled from a man between 18 and 29 years old in good health. Sequencing used naive CD4+ T cells from blood. The cell subset or site tag for this specimen amounts to: true naive CD4+ T cells.

CDR3 region: CASSQVAGGVQNEQFF. The bases are TGTGCCAGCAGCCAGGTGGCGGGAGGCGTTCAGAATGAGCAGTTCTTC. The V and J segments used are TRBV4-2 and TRBJ2-1; TRBD2 matches 8 bases in the middle. Trimming takes 3 bases off V and 7 bases off J; junction bases not matched to a gene: 11. Inclusive of the bounding cysteine and phenylalanine, the CDR3 is 16 residues long. Kept here is only the CDR3 DNA, which spans 48 bases and is read in frame from base 1. The germline V gene provides CDR1 LGHNA and CDR2 YNFKEQ.